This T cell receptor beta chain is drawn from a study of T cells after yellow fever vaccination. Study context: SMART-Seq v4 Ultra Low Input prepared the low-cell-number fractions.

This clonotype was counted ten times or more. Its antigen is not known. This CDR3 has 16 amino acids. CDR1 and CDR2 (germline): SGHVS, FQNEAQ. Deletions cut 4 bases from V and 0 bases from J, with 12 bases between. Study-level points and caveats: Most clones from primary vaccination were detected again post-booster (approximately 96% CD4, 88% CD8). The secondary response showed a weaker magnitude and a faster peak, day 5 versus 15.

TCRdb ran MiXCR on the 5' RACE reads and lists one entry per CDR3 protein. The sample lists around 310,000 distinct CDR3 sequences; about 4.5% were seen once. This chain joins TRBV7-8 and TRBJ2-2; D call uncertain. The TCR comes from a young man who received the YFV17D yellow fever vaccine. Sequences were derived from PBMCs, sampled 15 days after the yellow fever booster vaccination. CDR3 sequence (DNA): TGTGCCAGCAGCTCGGACGCGATCGCGAACACCGGGGAGCTGTTTTTT. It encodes CASSSDAIANTGELFF.